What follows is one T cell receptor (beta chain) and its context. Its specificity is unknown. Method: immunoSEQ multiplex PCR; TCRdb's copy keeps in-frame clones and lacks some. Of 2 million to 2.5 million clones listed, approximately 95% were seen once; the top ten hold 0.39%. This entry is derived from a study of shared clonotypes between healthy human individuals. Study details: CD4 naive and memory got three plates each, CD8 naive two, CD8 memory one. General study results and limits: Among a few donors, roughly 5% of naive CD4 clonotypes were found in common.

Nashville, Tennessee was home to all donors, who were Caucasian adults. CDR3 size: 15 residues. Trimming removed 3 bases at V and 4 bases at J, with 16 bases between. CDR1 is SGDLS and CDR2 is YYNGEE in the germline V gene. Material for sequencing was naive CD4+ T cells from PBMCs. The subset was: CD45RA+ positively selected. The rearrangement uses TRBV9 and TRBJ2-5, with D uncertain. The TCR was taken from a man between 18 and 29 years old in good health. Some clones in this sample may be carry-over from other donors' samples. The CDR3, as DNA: TGTGCCAGCAGCGAAAGCCCTAGTAACGGAGAGACCCAGTACTTC. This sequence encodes CASSESPSNGETQYF.